A selection of T cell receptor beta chains follows, all from one sample in a study of beta chain features in type 1 diabetes. Sequenced by immunoSEQ multiplex PCR; TCRdb stores in-frame clones only, minus some. The data show tens of thousands of clones, with less than 55% seen just once and roughly 1.5% held by the top ten. Sequences were obtained from Tregs from blood. These receptor sequences come from a man under 40 with type 1 diabetes. CDR3s leave out the opening cysteine and the closing phenylalanine or tryptophan.

V gene,CDR3 length,J gene,CDR3 protein
TRBV2,12,TRBJ1-1,ASTRDLTGTEAF
TRBV5-1,12,TRBJ1-1,ASSWGTANTEAF
TRBV7-9,13,TRBJ1-5,ASSLGGWGNQPQH
TRBV9,13,TRBJ2-5,ASSVAFEGAETQY
TRBV12-5,10,TRBJ1-5,ASGAPGEPQH
TRBV28,13,TRBJ1-5,ASSHRGLGNQPQH
TRBV27,11,TRBJ2-7,ASSLSGPYEQY
TRBV7-9,15,TRBJ2-1,ASSLGFLASTHNEQF
TRBV6-5,13,TRBJ2-4,ASSGRGWGKNIQY
TRBV5-1,12,TRBJ2-1,ASSLAGEYNEQF
TRBV15,11,.,ATSSFPTYEQY
TRBV7-2,12,TRBJ2-1,ASSYGQGHNEQF
TRBV14,13,TRBJ2-1,ASSLRRTSDNEQF
TRBV25-1,14,TRBJ2-1,ASSRGTSGSHNEQF
TRBV10-3,10,TRBJ2-1,AISGSGDEQF
TRBV28,15,TRBJ2-5,ASSLSRGTGEKETQY
TRBV7-2,12,TRBJ1-2,ASSSRTGREGYT
TRBV27,10,TRBJ2-1,ASRTTYNEQF
TRBV5-1,12,TRBJ1-2,ASSPADRVYGYT
TRBV28,13,TRBJ2-1,ASTGGEAGVYEQF
TRBV12-2,13,TRBJ1-5,ASRLDRRGSQPQH
TRBV6-6,13,TRBJ2-3,ASRSGQVITDTQY
TRBV7-3,12,TRBJ1-1,ASSSYQGATEAF
TRBV19,10,TRBJ2-2,ASRLELGELF